One and the same sample provided the 14 T cell receptor beta chains below, sequenced in a study of blood T cell repertoires in COVID-19. Data came from immunoSEQ multiplex PCR; TCRdb stores just in-frame clones and leaves some out. Seen here are around 250,000 clones, roughly 89% observed once, and the top ten hold roughly 1.4%. Specimen: peripheral blood. Every receptor here comes from a woman aged 40 to 50 who had recovered from COVID-19.

The V call is TRBV3-1 (or the pseudogene TRBV3-2), the J call TRBJ2-7; D not resolved. The CDR3 contains 15 residues. Trimming took off 0 bases at V and 7 bases at J, with 16 bases between the two ends. Germline assignment: CDR1 LGHDT and CDR2 YNNKEL (reference sequence). The CDR3 DNA follows: TGTGCCAGCAGCCAAGATCTAGGCAGAGAGAAAGAGCAGTACTTC. As protein: CASSQDLGREKEQYF.

The DNA for the CDR3 is TGCGCCAGCAGCCACCCCACGTCCAGGAATAATGAAAAACTGTTTTTT. Protein: CASSHPTSRNNEKLFF. V and J are TRBV4-1 and TRBJ1-4; no clear D. From germline, CDR1 is MGHRA and CDR2 YSYEKL. V was clipped by 3 bases and J by 4 bases, with 15 bases between them. The CDR3 totals 16 residues.

The gene calls are TRBV27 and TRBJ2-5; D is possibly TRBD1 (5 bases). Trimming pared 5 bases from V and 2 bases from J, leaving 12 bases between. Per the germline V gene, CDR1 is MNHEY and CDR2 is SMNVEV (reference sequence). This CDR3 contains 14 residues. CDR3 loop: CASSPPNRQETQYF. For the CDR3, the DNA is TGTGCCAGCAGTCCCCCCAACAGGCAAGAGACCCAGTACTTC.

This chain links TRBV27 with TRBJ1-5, with a tentative D call TRBD1 (5 bases). Germline CDR1 MNHEY, CDR2 SMNVEV (reference sequence). V dropped 2 bases and J dropped 13 bases, with 18 bases sitting between them. There are 14 residues in the CDR3. The CDR3 sequence: CASSLQAGPRIQHF. The CDR3 DNA sequence: TGTGCCAGCAGTTTACAGGCAGGGCCGAGGATTCAGCATTTT.

The rearrangement joins TRBV24-1 to TRBJ2-2; D is perhaps TRBD1 (6 bases). The CDR3 totals 14 residues. The V gene's germline CDR1 is KGHDR and CDR2 SFDVKD. Trimming stripped 3 bases from V and 8 bases from J, with 12 bases between. The CDR3 here is CATSDPNRVGELFF. CDR3 bases: TGTGCCACCAGTGATCCGAACAGGGTAGGGGAGCTGTTTTTT.

The chain combines TRBV28 with TRBJ2-7; TRBD2 aligns across 10 bases. Germline trimming cut 4 bases from V and 5 bases from J; bases unmatched to any gene: 8. This CDR3 comprises 15 residues. Germline V lookup: CDR1 MDHEN, CDR2 SYDVKM. The CDR3 region has the DNA TGTGCCAGCAGTTCCCAGCGGGGGGGCAGCGACGAGCAGTACTTC. Its protein product is CASSSQRGGSDEQYF. The full variable domain, rest sourced from reference TRBV28 and TRBJ2-7, is DVKVTQSSRYLVKRTGEKVFLECVQDMDHENMFWYRQDPGLGLRLIYFSYDVKMKEKGDIPEGYSVSREKKERFSLILESASTNQTSMYLCASSSQRGGSDEQYFGPGTRLTVT.

The chain carries TRBV4-1 and TRBJ1-1; 10 bases are a match to TRBD1. The CDR3 extends over 19 amino acids. Germline CDR1 reads MGHRA; CDR2 reads YSYEKL. J lost 2 bases, V lost 0 bases, and 12 bases had no gene match. The CDR3 loop reads CASSQDRWDRGTFNTEAFF. CDR3 DNA sequence: TGCGCCAGCAGCCAAGATCGTTGGGACAGGGGAACTTTCAACACTGAAGCTTTCTTT.

V gene TRBV28 combines with J gene TRBJ2-7; 7 bases fit TRBD1. The CDR3 spans 13 residues. Germline values: CDR1 MDHEN, CDR2 SYDVKM. The junction had 2 bases not matched to a gene; V was cut back by 4 bases and J by 2 bases. The CDR3 protein is CASSWDSPYEQYF. In DNA form, the CDR3 reads TGTGCCAGCAGTTGGGACAGCCCCTACGAGCAGTACTTC.

CDR3 nucleotide sequence: TGTGCCAGCAGCCAAGATTTCGGACAGGGACAAGGCTACACCTTC. Amino acids: CASSQDFGQGQGYTF. V usage is TRBV4-2 and J usage is TRBJ1-2, with 8 bases aligning to TRBD1. CDR1 LGHNA and CDR2 YNFKEQ come from the germline V gene. The CDR3 has 15 amino acids. With 0 bases clipped from V and 8 bases from J, the junction kept 8 bases outside the gene matches.

This chain links TRBV2 with TRBJ2-3, with 16 bases identical to TRBD2. Germline trimming cut 7 bases from V and 1 base from J; bases unmatched to any gene: 8. Germline lookup yields CDR1 SNHLY and CDR2 FYNNEI. The CDR3 runs 18 residues. CDR3: CASKPGTSGGARTDTQYF. Here the CDR3 DNA reads TGTGCCAGCAAACCCGGGACTAGCGGGGGGGCCCGCACAGATACGCAGTATTTT.

The chain is built from TRBV19 and TRBJ2-5; D not certain. V gave up 1 base and J gave up 0 bases, with 9 bases separating them. The length of the CDR3 is 15 residues. Looked up from germline, CDR1 is LNHDA and CDR2 is SQIVND (reference sequence). CDR3 region: CASSIGDMYQETQYF. The DNA for the CDR3 is TGTGCCAGTAGTATAGGCGATATGTACCAAGAGACCCAGTACTTC.

The rearrangement links TRBV19 to TRBJ1-5; no clear D. Germline V gives CDR1 LNHDA, CDR2 SQIVND (reference sequence). This CDR3 has 14 residues. Trimming cost V 3 bases and J 9 bases, with 15 bases left between them. The CDR3 DNA is TGTGCCAGTAGTATGCGGCCGTGGCCAGTGCCCCAGCATTTT. Protein product: CASSMRPWPVPQHF.

This chain uses TRBV3-1 (or the pseudogene TRBV3-2) with TRBJ1-4; 10 nucleotides line up with TRBD1. The V gene end was trimmed by 3 bases and the J gene end by 7 bases; junction bases not matched to a gene: 5. Germline CDR1 reads LGHDT; CDR2 reads YNNKEL (reference sequence). The CDR3 contains 15 residues. The CDR3 bases are TGTGCCAGCAGCCAGGGGGACAGGGGTCCTGAAAAACTGTTTTTT. This gives the protein CASSQGDRGPEKLFF.

The rearrangement joins TRBV28 to TRBJ1-5; TRBD1 might be the D (6 bases). Trimming took off 7 bases at V and 4 bases at J, with 17 bases between the two ends. The CDR3 is made up of 15 amino acids. The germline CDR1 and CDR2 sequences are MDHEN and SYDVKM. The CDR3 DNA follows: TGTGCCAGCACCTTAGGCAGGGGTCCAAATCAGCCCCAGCATTTT. The encoded protein is CASTLGRGPNQPQHF.